Shown below are 27 T cell receptor beta chains from a single sample sequenced in a study of patients and donors after allogeneic stem cell transplantation. TCRdb reanalysed the RT-PCR reads using MiXCR and keeps one entry per CDR3 protein. This table holds 900,000 to 1,000,000 distinct CDR3 sequences, more than 15% found once. Specimen: blood, either unsorted or a sorted T cell fraction (not recorded which). The receptor set was obtained from a human donor who was either an allogeneic HSCT recipient or a stem cell or donor lymphocyte infusion donor (not recorded which). It is not recorded whose cells these are; they may come from a transplant donor.

This clonotype has just a few counts. One end of the junction fails to match germline, which may point to a read error. The chain employs TRBV29-1 and TRBJ2-3, with D tentatively TRBD1 or TRBD2 (5 bases each). The CDR3 runs 15 residues. Germline values: CDR1 SQVTM, CDR2 ANQGSEA. The CDR3 DNA reads TGCAGCGCTGAAGATATGCAGGGAGGCACAGATACGCAGTATTTT. Translated: CSAEDMQGGTDTQYF.

This sequence joins TRBV20-1 and TRBJ1-4; TRBD1 might be the D (6 bases). CDR1 is DFQATT, CDR2 SNEGSKA, per germline (reference sequence). The length of the CDR3 is 16 residues. V lost 6 bases to trimming and J lost 3 bases, with 20 bases between them. The CDR3 loop is CSAYLGGNAANEKLFF. The CDR3 bases are TGCAGTGCCTACCTCGGGGGCAATGCGGCTAATGAAAAACTGTTTTTT.

This clonotype was counted a few times. The rearrangement joins TRBV2 to TRBJ1-4; 8 nucleotides line up with TRBD1. V was pared by 4 bases and J by 8 bases, with 3 bases of the junction left unmatched. This CDR3 comprises 13 residues. From germline, CDR1 is SNHLY and CDR2 FYNNEI. Here the CDR3 DNA reads TGTGCCAGCAGTGCCAGGGGGCGGGAAAAACTGTTTTTT. Its translation is CASSARGREKLFF. Full variable domain (missing parts from reference TRBV2 and TRBJ1-4): EPEVTQTPSHQVTQMGQEVILRCVPISNHLYFYWYRQILGQKVEFLVSFYNNEISEKSEIFDDQFSVERPDGSNFTLKIRSTKLEDSAMYFCASSARGREKLFFGSGTQLSVL.

The V gene is TRBV7-9, the J gene TRBJ2-2, with D maybe TRBD1 (6 bases). The CDR3 contains 15 residues. With 5 bases removed from V and 6 bases from J, the gap between germline ends came to 16 bases. The germline V gene encodes CDR1 SEHNR and CDR2 FQNEAQ (reference sequence). The CDR3, as DNA: TGTGCCAGCAGCACCAGGGGCGTCGCTCCCGGGGAGCTGTTTTTT. Protein: CASSTRGVAPGELFF.

The rearrangement joins TRBV4-1 to TRBJ1-1; 8 bases align to TRBD1. The CDR3 sequence is 16 residues long. J gave up 0 bases and V 4 bases, and 7 bases lay outside the gene matches. Germline V CDR1 and CDR2: MGHRA, YSYEKL. The CDR3 region has the DNA TGCGCCAGCAGCCGTAGGACAGGGTTCATGAACACTGAAGCTTTCTTT. Translating it yields CASSRRTGFMNTEAFF.

This clonotype was detected only a few times. This chain links TRBV6-5 with TRBJ1-1, with TRBD1 identical over 10 bases. Per the germline V gene, CDR1 is MNHEY and CDR2 is SVGAGI. Unmatched junction bases numbered 5, after V lost 2 bases and J lost 8 bases. This CDR3 spans 14 amino acids. CDR3 region: CASSYADRGPEAFF. The CDR3 nucleotides are TGTGCCAGCAGTTACGCCGACAGGGGGCCGGAAGCTTTCTTT.

V usage is TRBV4-1 and J usage is TRBJ2-1, with 10 nucleotides matching TRBD1. Per germline, CDR1 MGHRA and CDR2 YSYEKL. Trimming took 4 bases from V and 9 from J; bases not matched to a gene: 9. The CDR3 length is 15 residues. CDR3 in amino acids: CASSRTGGKPSEQFF. CDR3 coding DNA: TGCGCCAGCAGCCGGACAGGGGGTAAGCCTAGTGAGCAGTTCTTC.

V gene TRBV5-1 combines with J gene TRBJ2-2, with D tentatively TRBD1 or TRBD2 (5 bases each). Germline V CDR1 and CDR2: SGHRS, YFSETQ. The CDR3 runs 16 residues. V dropped 1 base and J dropped 4 bases, with 14 bases sitting between them. The CDR3 region has the DNA TGCGCCAGCAGCTTGATCTGGGGACGGGGCACCGGGGAGCTGTTTTTT. It specifies CASSLIWGRGTGELFF.

The chain recombines TRBV7-2 with TRBJ1-1, with 7 bases that match TRBD1. The V gene end was trimmed by 0 bases and the J gene end by 5 bases; junction bases not matched to a gene: 9. The CDR3 is 16 residues long. The germline V gene encodes CDR1 SGHTA and CDR2 FQGNSA. The CDR3 bases are TGTGCCAGCAGCTTAGCCGCGACAGGGAGAGGGACTGAAGCTTTCTTT. Amino acids: CASSLAATGRGTEAFF.

This clonotype showed up many times. The chain combines TRBV7-9 with TRBJ1-3; a weak D match, TRBD1 (5 bases). V was pared by 2 bases and J by 4 bases, with 9 bases between. Germline V gene data show CDR1 as SEHNR and CDR2 as FQNEAQ (reference sequence). The CDR3 totals 14 residues. CDR3 nucleotide sequence: TGTGCCAGCAGCTTATCCAGGGTGGGAAACACCATATATTTT. This gives the protein CASSLSRVGNTIYF.

This clonotype has just a few counts. The chain joins TRBV20-1 to TRBJ1-6, with 7 bases identical to TRBD1. Germline V gives CDR1 DFQATT, CDR2 SNEGSKA (reference sequence). The V gene end was trimmed by 3 bases and the J gene end by 8 bases; junction bases not matched to a gene: 10. CDR3 length equals 15 residues. This chain's CDR3 is CSARRTGGRDSPLHF. Here the CDR3 DNA reads TGCAGTGCTAGGAGGACAGGAGGCCGGGATTCACCCCTCCACTTT.

The genes are TRBV5-1 and TRBJ1-4; D may be TRBD1 (6 bases). The ends were cut back, 0 bases at V and 5 bases at J, with 11 bases in the middle. The CDR3 consists of 15 residues. CDR1 is SGHRS and CDR2 is YFSETQ in the germline V gene. CDR3 nucleotide sequence: TGCGCCAGCAGCTTGGTAGGGGGGGTGAATGAAAAACTGTTTTTT. Residues: CASSLVGGVNEKLFF.

The gene calls are TRBV12-3 or TRBV12-4 and TRBJ1-2; D is possibly TRBD1 (6 bases). V dropped 6 bases and J dropped 12 bases, with 20 bases sitting between them. The CDR3 sequence is 13 residues long. The CDR3 loop reads CASSRTDPLGHTF. In DNA, the CDR3 is TGTGCCAGCAGCCGGACAGATCCTCTCGGCCACACCTTC.

This clonotype appeared once. J is TRBJ2-3 and V is TRBV6-1; 10 positions match TRBD2. Germline loops: CDR1 MNHNS, CDR2 SASEGT. Trimming cost V 7 bases and J 14 bases; bases outside gene matches: 6. The CDR3 has 11 amino acids. This CDR3 is CASNLAGAAYF. The CDR3 DNA sequence: TGTGCCAGCAACCTAGCGGGAGCAGCGTATTTT.

This clonotype was seen a few times. This chain joins TRBV7-3 and TRBJ1-3, with TRBD1 matching over 9 bases. V gave up 5 bases and J gave up 4 bases; unmatched junction bases: 6. The CDR3 loop spans 15 amino acids. Germline CDR1 reads SGHTA; CDR2 reads FQGTGA. The CDR3 spells CASSVTGGAGNTIYF. The CDR3 DNA reads TGTGCCAGCAGCGTCACAGGGGGCGCCGGAAACACCATATATTTT.

DNA of the CDR3: TGTGCCAGCAGTTACTCGGTAGTGGTCGGGTTCGCCGGGGAGCTGTTTTTT. Translating it yields CASSYSVVVGFAGELFF. V gene TRBV6-5 combines with J gene TRBJ2-2; D gene ambiguous. Germline CDR1 MNHEY, CDR2 SVGAGI. This CDR3 is built from 17 residues. Trimming pared 0 bases from V and 6 bases from J, leaving 17 bases between.

V is TRBV20-1 and J is TRBJ1-2; 7 bases fit TRBD1. The CDR3 totals 13 residues. V shed 1 base and J 4 bases; nucleotides not matched to a gene: 3. In germline, CDR1 is DFQATT, CDR2 SNEGSKA (reference sequence). CDR3 coding DNA: TGCAGTGCTAGAGCCGACAGGGCCTATGGCTACACCTTC. Protein product: CSARADRAYGYTF.

The J gene is TRBJ2-5, the V gene TRBV20-1, with 9 bases aligning to TRBD2. The CDR3 loop spans 14 amino acids. The germline V gene encodes CDR1 DFQATT and CDR2 SNEGSKA (reference sequence). J lost 9 bases, V lost 3 bases, and 11 bases had no gene match. CDR3 bases: TGCAGTGCTAGGGGACTAGCTATGAAGGGGGCCCAGTACTTC. Amino acid sequence: CSARGLAMKGAQYF.

The V and J genes are TRBV6-2 or TRBV6-3 and TRBJ2-7; weak D call: TRBD1 (6 bases). CDR3 length equals 13 residues. The ends were cut back, 3 bases at V and 6 bases at J, with 12 bases in the middle. Per germline, CDR1 MNHEY and CDR2 SVGEGT. The CDR3 loop reads CASSYNREGEQYF. CDR3 in DNA: TGTGCCAGCAGTTATAACAGGGAAGGCGAGCAGTACTTC.

This clonotype was seen a handful of times. The genes are TRBV5-5 and TRBJ1-6; D is undetermined. The V and J ends lost 0 bases and 6 bases respectively, with 10 bases between them. The germline gives CDR1 SGHKS, CDR2 YYEKEE (reference sequence). The CDR3 totals 15 residues. The CDR3 region is CASSLERVVNSPLHF. The CDR3 bases are TGTGCCAGCAGCTTGGAACGGGTTGTTAATTCACCCCTCCACTTT.

The V call is TRBV20-1, the J call TRBJ2-7; D is possibly TRBD1 or TRBD2 (5 bases each). The CDR3 has 13 residues. Germline V CDR1 and CDR2: DFQATT, SNEGSKA (reference sequence). Deletions cut 6 bases from V and 2 bases from J, with 14 bases between. CDR3 residues: CSAPGAVPYEQYF. CDR3 nucleotide sequence: TGCAGTGCCCCCGGGGCAGTCCCCTACGAGCAGTACTTC.

This CDR3 is CASSETGRHEQFF. Written as DNA, the CDR3 is TGTGCCAGCAGCGAGACGGGACGGCATGAGCAGTTCTTC. The chain carries TRBV9 and TRBJ2-1; D is perhaps TRBD1 or TRBD2 (5 bases each). Germline V lookup: CDR1 SGDLS, CDR2 YYNGEE. This CDR3 spans 13 amino acids. The V end lost 3 bases, the J end lost 8 bases, and 12 bases lay between the germline ends.

The genes are TRBV10-3 and TRBJ2-1; D is possibly TRBD2 (5 bases). Germline CDR1 is ENHRY and CDR2 is SYGVKD. Trimming took 4 bases from V and 1 from J, leaving 8 bases between them. The CDR3 consists of 14 residues. DNA of the CDR3: TGTGCCATCAGTGGGACTCCTTCCTACAATGAGCAGTTCTTC. This gives the protein CAISGTPSYNEQFF.

The chain links TRBV18 to TRBJ1-5; D uncertain. The V and J ends lost 3 bases and 3 bases respectively, with 12 bases between them. The CDR3 is made up of 15 amino acids. Germline V gives CDR1 KGHSH, CDR2 LQKENI. Here the CDR3 reads CASSPDGQPNQPQHF. The CDR3 DNA reads as TGTGCCAGCTCACCCGACGGGCAACCCAATCAGCCCCAGCATTTT. Looking up the rest from reference TRBV18 and TRBJ1-5 gives the full variable domain: NAGVMQNPRHLVRRRGQEARLRCSPMKGHSHVYWYRQLPEEGLKFMVYLQKENIIDESGMPKERFSAEFPKEGPSILRIQQVVRGDSAAYFCASSPDGQPNQPQHFGDGTRLSIL.

This clonotype showed up just a few times. The chain employs TRBV6-2 or TRBV6-3 and TRBJ2-1; TRBD1 is a possible D gene (6 bases). The V end lost 0 bases, the J end lost 1 base, and 19 bases lay between the germline ends. CDR3 length: 19 residues. In germline, CDR1 is MNHEY, CDR2 SVGEGT. The CDR3 loop reads CASSYSIEGVLRSYNEQFF. CDR3 bases: TGTGCCAGCAGTTACTCGATTGAGGGGGTGTTGAGATCCTACAATGAGCAGTTCTTC.

This chain links TRBV6-5 with TRBJ2-1; 9 nucleotides agree with TRBD2. Germline V gives CDR1 MNHEY, CDR2 SVGAGI. CDR3 length: 16 amino acids. V dropped 0 bases and J dropped 3; count of bases not matched to a gene: 3. CDR3 in DNA: TGTGCCAGCAGTTACTCTCTAGCGGGACTCTACAATGAGCAGTTCTTC. It translates to CASSYSLAGLYNEQFF.

The chain joins TRBV20-1 to TRBJ2-1; D is perhaps TRBD2 (6 bases). The CDR3 covers 15 residues. Looked up from germline, CDR1 is DFQATT and CDR2 is SNEGSKA (reference sequence). Between the trimmed V and J ends, which lost 5 bases and 0 bases, there was a span of 14 bases. The CDR3 here is CSAYPSRGSYNEQFF. CDR3 nucleotide sequence: TGCAGTGCTTACCCCTCGCGGGGCTCCTACAATGAGCAGTTCTTC.